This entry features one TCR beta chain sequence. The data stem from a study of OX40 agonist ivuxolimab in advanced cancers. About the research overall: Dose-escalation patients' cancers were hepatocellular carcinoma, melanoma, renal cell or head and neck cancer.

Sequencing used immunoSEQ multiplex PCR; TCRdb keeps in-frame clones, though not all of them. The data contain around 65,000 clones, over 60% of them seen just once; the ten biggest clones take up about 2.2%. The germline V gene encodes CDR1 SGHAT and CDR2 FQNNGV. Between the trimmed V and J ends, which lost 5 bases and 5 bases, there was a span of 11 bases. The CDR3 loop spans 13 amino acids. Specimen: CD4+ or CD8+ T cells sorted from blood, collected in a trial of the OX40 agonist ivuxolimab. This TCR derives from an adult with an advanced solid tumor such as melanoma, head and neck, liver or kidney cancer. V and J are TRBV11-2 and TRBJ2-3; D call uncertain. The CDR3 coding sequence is TGTGCCAGCAGCGCACGGTTCGGAGATACGCAGTATTTT. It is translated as CASSARFGDTQYF.